This is a list of T cell receptor beta chains from one sample in a study of CD8 T cells in Susac syndrome. A single record per CDR3 protein comes from TCRdb applying MiXCR to the immunoSEQ multiplex PCR reads. The sample yields about 200,000 distinct CDR3 sequences, 75% to 95% seen once. Sequencing was performed on CD4+ T cells from PBMCs. The receptors come from a human donor with Susac syndrome. CDR3s include the opening cysteine and the closing phenylalanine or tryptophan. The order of the fields is clone size, J gene, D gene, V gene, CDR3 protein, CDR3 DNA. D genes are given only for firm matches. Expanded clones get a size class; other rows say once, few or many, or leave the size out.

. TRBJ1-1 . TRBV6-6 CASNQGNTEAFF TGTGCCAGCAACCAAGGGAACACTGAAGCTTTCTTT
. TRBJ2-5 TRBD1 TRBV28 CASSSTGGYETQYF TGTGCCAGCAGCTCGACAGGGGGATATGAGACCCAGTACTTC
once TRBJ2-5 . TRBV4-1 CASSFGGLETQYF TGCGCCAGCAGCTTCGGGGGGCTAGAGACCCAGTACTTC
. TRBJ1-1 TRBD1 TRBV5-1 CASSYSGTAEVGTEAFF TGCGCCAGCAGCTACTCCGGGACAGCAGAGGTGGGCACTGAAGCTTTCTTT
. TRBJ2-1 TRBD2 TRBV18 CASSPAGELNEQFF TGTGCCAGCTCACCAGCGGGAGAGTTAAATGAGCAGTTCTTC
. TRBJ2-7 TRBD2 TRBV6-6 CASRESSGGAYEQYF TGTGCCAGCAGGGAATCTAGCGGAGGAGCCTACGAGCAGTACTTC
. TRBJ1-1 . TRBV20-1 CSADPGNTEAFF TGCAGTGCTGACCCAGGGAACACTGAAGCTTTCTTT
once TRBJ2-7 . TRBV6-1 CASTPGRFYEQYF TGTGCCAGCACTCCAGGCCGTTTCTACGAGCAGTACTTC
. TRBJ2-7 . TRBV28 CASSFRDMHEQYF TGTGCCAGCAGTTTCAGGGATATGCACGAGCAGTACTTC
. TRBJ2-3 . TRBV20-1 CSAGRNGGSTDTQYF TGCAGTGCTGGGCGGAACGGGGGCAGCACAGATACGCAGTATTTT
. TRBJ2-7 . TRBV18 CASSPNGYEQYF TGTGCCAGCTCACCAAACGGCTACGAGCAGTACTTC
once TRBJ2-2 TRBD2 TRBV6-1 CASNGGSYTGELFF TGTGCCAGCAACGGCGGGAGTTATACCGGGGAGCTGTTTTTT
. TRBJ1-2 . TRBV12-3/TRBV12-4 CASSYGLRGYTF TGTGCCAGCAGTTACGGGCTCAGAGGCTACACCTTC
. TRBJ1-1 . TRBV19 CASSILANTEAFF TGTGCCAGTAGTATATTAGCGAACACTGAAGCTTTCTTT
. TRBJ1-1 . TRBV7-3 CASSRTVNTEAFF TGTGCCAGCAGCAGGACAGTGAACACTGAAGCTTTCTTT
. TRBJ1-2 TRBD1 TRBV10-3 CAISDRIGGVGYTF TGTGCCATCAGTGATCGAATAGGGGGCGTCGGCTACACCTTC
. TRBJ1-2 . TRBV7-2 CASSLLRGSNYGYTF TGTGCCAGCAGCTTATTGAGGGGATCTAACTATGGCTACACCTTC
. TRBJ2-6 . TRBV24-1 CATSDVGVAGANVLIF TGTGCCACCAGTGATGTGGGGGTTGCTGGGGCCAACGTCCTGATTTTC
. TRBJ1-6 . TRBV27 CASSRPSGNSPLHF TGTGCCAGCAGCCGCCCCAGCGGTAATTCACCCCTCCACTTT
. TRBJ1-4 . TRBV4-1 CASSLSSATNEKLFF TGCGCCAGCAGCCTCAGTTCAGCAACTAATGAAAAACTGTTTTTT
. TRBJ2-3 . TRBV20-1 CSARATQGSGTQYF TGCAGTGCCAGAGCCACCCAGGGTTCCGGTACGCAGTATTTT
. TRBJ2-7 . TRBV5-6 CASRHTGPTYEQYF TGTGCCAGCAGGCATACAGGGCCCACCTACGAGCAGTACTTC
. TRBJ1-4 . TRBV11-2 CASSLVRVGSSKLFF TGTGCCAGCAGCTTAGTGAGAGTCGGGAGTTCGAAACTGTTTTTT
once TRBJ2-1 . TRBV20-1 CSARDFSGANEQFF TGCAGTGCTAGAGATTTCAGCGGAGCTAATGAGCAGTTCTTC
once TRBJ2-5 TRBD1 TRBV29-1 CSVEKGGAPRETQYF TGCAGCGTTGAAAAAGGGGGCGCCCCCAGGGAGACCCAGTACTTC
. TRBJ1-5 . TRBV30 CAWSGTVNQPQHF TGTGCCTGGAGTGGGACAGTAAATCAGCCCCAGCATTTT
. TRBJ2-5 TRBD1 TRBV7-9 CASSSSDREETQYF TGTGCCAGCAGCTCCTCGGACAGGGAAGAGACCCAGTACTTC
. TRBJ1-2 . TRBV3-1 CASSRRETPNYGYTF TGTGCCAGCAGCCGAAGGGAAACCCCTAACTATGGCTACACCTTC
. TRBJ2-7 . TRBV3-1 CASSQVLAKTRGEQYF TGTGCCAGCAGCCAAGTTCTAGCCAAAACGAGGGGGGAGCAGTACTTC
few TRBJ1-1 TRBD1 TRBV6-7 CASSYSGTVNTEAFF TGTGCCAGCAGTTACTCCGGGACAGTGAACACTGAAGCTTTCTTT
. TRBJ2-7 TRBD1 TRBV6-5 CASTDGTVNEQYF TGTGCCAGCACCGACGGGACAGTTAACGAGCAGTACTTC
. TRBJ2-5 TRBD2 TRBV5-1 CASGPQAGVKETQYF TGCGCCAGCGGCCCCCAGGCGGGGGTAAAAGAGACCCAGTACTTC
. TRBJ2-1 . TRBV28 CASSGGRGLREQFF TGTGCCAGCAGCGGAGGTAGGGGTCTACGCGAGCAGTTCTTC
. TRBJ2-3 TRBD1 TRBV24-1 CATSDLTGGTDTQYF TGTGCCACCAGTGATTTGACAGGGGGGACAGATACGCAGTATTTT
. TRBJ1-5 . TRBV19 CASTLWGQPQHF TGTGCCAGTACCCTATGGGGGCAGCCCCAGCATTTT
. TRBJ2-1 . TRBV5-5 CASSLPGTLQFF TGTGCCAGCAGCCTCCCGGGCACTTTACAGTTCTTC
few TRBJ1-1 . TRBV30 CAWSVGGNTEAFF TGTGCCTGGAGTGTGGGCGGGAACACTGAAGCTTTCTTT
few TRBJ1-4 . TRBV6-1 CATHRGSDNEKLFF TGTGCCACCCACCGTGGGTCAGATAATGAAAAACTGTTTTTT
. TRBJ2-3 TRBD2 TRBV7-9 CASSLGTSGSDTQYF TGTGCCAGCAGCTTGGGGACTAGCGGATCAGATACGCAGTATTTT
. TRBJ1-2 TRBD1 TRBV6-2/TRBV6-3 CASSTGQVPNYGYTF TGTGCCAGCAGTACAGGACAGGTACCAAACTATGGCTACACCTTC
. TRBJ1-2 . TRBV5-1 CASSAGQPYGYTF TGCGCCAGCAGTGCCGGACAGCCCTATGGCTACACCTTC
. TRBJ1-5 . TRBV19 CASSTQGRQPQHF TGTGCCAGTAGTACGCAGGGGCGCCAGCCCCAGCATTTT
. TRBJ1-3 . TRBV30 CAWTPSPGTGNTIYF TGTGCCTGGACCCCTAGTCCGGGCACTGGAAACACCATATATTTT
once TRBJ1-5 . TRBV27 CASGRGQVSNQPQHF TGTGCCAGCGGGCGGGGTCAAGTTAGCAATCAGCCCCAGCATTTT
. TRBJ2-5 TRBD2 TRBV9 CASSVNPSGMETQYF TGTGCCAGCAGCGTAAATCCTAGCGGGATGGAGACCCAGTACTTC
. TRBJ2-1 . TRBV29-1 CSVGGTENNEQFF TGCAGCGTTGGCGGGACAGAGAACAATGAGCAGTTCTTC
. TRBJ2-5 . TRBV20-1 CSARRGLGLGETQYF TGCAGTGCTCGCAGGGGTTTGGGGTTAGGAGAGACCCAGTACTTC
. TRBJ2-1 . TRBV18 CASSPLDISYNEQFF TGTGCCAGCTCACCACTCGACATTTCCTACAATGAGCAGTTCTTC
. TRBJ2-2 . TRBV29-1 CSVQRPNWPGELFF TGCAGCGTTCAGAGGCCGAATTGGCCCGGGGAGCTGTTTTTT
. TRBJ1-1 TRBD1 TRBV12-3/TRBV12-4 CASRTTGGADAFF TGTGCCAGCAGGACGACAGGGGGCGCGGATGCTTTCTTT
. TRBJ1-5 TRBD1 TRBV19 CASSTGGVNLQHF TGTGCCAGTAGTACAGGGGGGGTTAATCTCCAGCATTTT
. TRBJ2-7 TRBD1 TRBV3-1 CASSHGQGHNEQYF TGTGCCAGCAGCCACGGACAGGGACACAACGAGCAGTACTTC
. TRBJ2-2 . TRBV28 CASTTTSTGELFF TGTGCCAGCACCACGACCTCAACCGGGGAGCTGTTTTTT